This TCR beta chain was observed in a study of STAT3 mutations in large granular lymphocyte leukemia. In the case of this clone: Antigen: not known.

The CDR3 sequence is 15 residues long. CDR1 is SGDLS and CDR2 is YYNGEE in the germline V gene. J lost 5 bases, V lost 4 bases, and 8 bases had no gene match. General observations from the study: At least one immunodominant TCR beta clonotype appeared in every T-cell large granular lymphocyte leukemia patient.

The method was immunoSEQ multiplex PCR; TCRdb's version includes in-frame clones alone and lacks a portion of them. The sample lists roughly 6,600 clones, around three fifths seen once, with under 80% in the top ten. The clonotype comes from a boy aged 10-17 years with T-cell large granular lymphocyte leukemia. Some clones in this sample may be carry-over from other donors' samples. The source material was peripheral blood mononuclear cells. The gene calls are TRBV9 and TRBJ2-7, with TRBD1 matching 11 bases. Here the CDR3 reads CASSPGQGANHEQYF. CDR3 coding DNA: TGTGCCAGCAGCCCAGGACAGGGGGCTAACCACGAGCAGTACTTC.